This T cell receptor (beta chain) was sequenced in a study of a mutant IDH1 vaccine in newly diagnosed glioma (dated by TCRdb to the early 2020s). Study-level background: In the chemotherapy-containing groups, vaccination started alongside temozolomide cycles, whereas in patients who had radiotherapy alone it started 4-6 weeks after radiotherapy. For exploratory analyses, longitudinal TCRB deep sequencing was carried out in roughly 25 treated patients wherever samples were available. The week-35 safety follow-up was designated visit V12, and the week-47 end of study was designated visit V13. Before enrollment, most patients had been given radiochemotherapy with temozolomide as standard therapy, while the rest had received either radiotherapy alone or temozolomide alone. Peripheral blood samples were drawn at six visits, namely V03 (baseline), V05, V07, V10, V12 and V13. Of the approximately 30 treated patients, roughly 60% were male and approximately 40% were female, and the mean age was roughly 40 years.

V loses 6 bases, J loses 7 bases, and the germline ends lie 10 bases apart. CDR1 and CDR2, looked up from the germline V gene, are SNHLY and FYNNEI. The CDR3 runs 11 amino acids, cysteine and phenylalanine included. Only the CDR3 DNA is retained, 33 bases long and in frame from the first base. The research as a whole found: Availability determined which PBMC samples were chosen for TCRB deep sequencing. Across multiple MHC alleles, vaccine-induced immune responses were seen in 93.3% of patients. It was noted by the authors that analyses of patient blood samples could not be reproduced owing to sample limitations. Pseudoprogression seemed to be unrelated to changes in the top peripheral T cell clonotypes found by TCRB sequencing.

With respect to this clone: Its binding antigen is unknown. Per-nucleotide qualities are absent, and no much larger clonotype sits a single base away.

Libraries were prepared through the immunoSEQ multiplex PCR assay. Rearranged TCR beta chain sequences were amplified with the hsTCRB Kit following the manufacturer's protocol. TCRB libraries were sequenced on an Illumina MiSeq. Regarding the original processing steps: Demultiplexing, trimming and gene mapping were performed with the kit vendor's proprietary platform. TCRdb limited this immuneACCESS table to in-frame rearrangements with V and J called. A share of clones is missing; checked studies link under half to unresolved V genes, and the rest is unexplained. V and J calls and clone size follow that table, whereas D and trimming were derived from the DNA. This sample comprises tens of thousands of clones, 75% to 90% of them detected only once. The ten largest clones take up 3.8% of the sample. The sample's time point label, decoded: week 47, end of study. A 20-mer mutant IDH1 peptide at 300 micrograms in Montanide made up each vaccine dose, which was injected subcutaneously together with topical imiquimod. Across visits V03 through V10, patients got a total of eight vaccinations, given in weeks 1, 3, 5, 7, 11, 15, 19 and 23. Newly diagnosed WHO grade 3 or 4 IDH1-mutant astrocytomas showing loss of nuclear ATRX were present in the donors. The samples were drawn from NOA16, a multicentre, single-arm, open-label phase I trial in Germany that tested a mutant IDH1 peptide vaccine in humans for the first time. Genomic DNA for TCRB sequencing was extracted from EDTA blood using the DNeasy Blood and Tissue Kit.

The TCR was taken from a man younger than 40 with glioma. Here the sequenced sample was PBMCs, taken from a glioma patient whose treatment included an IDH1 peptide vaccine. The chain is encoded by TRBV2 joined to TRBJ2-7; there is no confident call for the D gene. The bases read TGTGCCAGCAGAACTCTGGGGGAGCAGTACTTC. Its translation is CASRTLGEQYF.